This T cell receptor beta chain was captured in a study of response to subunit inactivated influenza vaccine. Points from the study as a whole: Only a handful of new T cells, the authors suggested, are recruited with each seasonal influenza vaccination.

Germline V lookup: CDR1 SQVTM, CDR2 ANQGSEA. The CDR3 extends over 11 amino acids. Trimming at V came to 5 bases and at J to 4 bases, leaving 1 base not matched to a gene. Comment on this clonotype: Antigen: not known.

Via MiXCR, TCRdb re-called the RT-PCR reads, giving one row per CDR3 protein. The sample carries 650,000 to 800,000 distinct CDR3 sequences, 14% recorded once. The source material was PBMCs from blood, sampled around 14 days before vaccination. The chain carries TRBV29-1 and TRBJ2-5, with 7 bases identical to TRBD1. The TCR originated in a man aged 50 to 59 who received an inactivated influenza vaccine. Written as DNA, the CDR3 is TGCAGCGTTCGACAGGGAGAGACCCAGTACTTC. Amino acid sequence: CSVRQGETQYF.